A selection of T cell receptor beta chains follows, all from one sample in a study of cytomegalovirus exposure and HLA in healthy donors. Generated by immunoSEQ multiplex PCR, the TCRdb table keeps only in-frame clones and is missing some. The sample shows some 170,000 clones, about four fifths of them seen only once. Material for sequencing was PBMCs. Receptor source: a young woman in good health and CMV-seropositive. Both conserved end residues are part of each CDR3. Fields, in order: CDR3 length, V gene, CDR3 protein.

14 | TRBV6-1 | CASRTFGGNEKLFF
19 | TRBV21-1 | CASSKEVFLASGDYTEAFF
16 | TRBV7-9 | CASSSGTGTNSYEQYF
17 | TRBV7-9 | CASSALPIGGRNNEQFF
17 | TRBV7-9 | CASSPFDRGPENSPLHF
13 | TRBV28 | CAGQVLAKNIQYF
16 | TRBV6-1 | CASSEEGGVRTDGYTF
19 | TRBV4-1 | CASSQVRGRLGFGNQPQHF
18 | TRBV7-8 | CASSFSASDRPPYNEQFF
18 | TRBV27 | CASSLWRDNRGFSEKLFF
11 | TRBV29-1 | CSGRQGDGYTF
16 | TRBV15 | CATSRDPGQGYQPQHF
14 | TRBV7-6 | CASNSEDRANEQFF
13 | TRBV29-1 | CSVAGLALETQYF
17 | TRBV28 | CASFRRWGLESNQPQHF
13 | TRBV19 | CASLKTGTDTQYF
14 | TRBV25-1 | CASSPSGDTGELFF
14 | TRBV7-2 | CASSYDSLESPLHF
15 | TRBV7-9 | CASSLVWLEGDTQYF
12 | TRBV18 | CASSPLQETQYF
14 | TRBV7-2 | CASSLASRTDTQYF
13 | TRBV30 | CAWSGVPTDTQYF